The 8 T cell receptor beta chains given below trace back to one sample, sequenced in a study of T cells in Graves' hyperthyroidism and ophthalmopathy. Template material for amplifying TCR beta CDR3 regions consisted of RNA transcripts. In the first-round RT-PCR of the TCR CDR3, the HTBI primer set was used. TCRdb reanalysed the multiplex PCR reads using MiXCR and keeps one entry per CDR3 protein. The data contain roughly 700,000 distinct CDR3 sequences, about 15% of them singletons. What was sequenced was blood. The receptors derive from a woman under 30 with Graves' hyperthyroidism.

This clonotype has at least ten counts. This chain links TRBV28 with TRBJ2-5, with 7 nucleotides matching TRBD2. Germline V lookup: CDR1 MDHEN, CDR2 SYDVKM. The CDR3 length is 15 residues. With V trimmed by 3 bases and J by 4 bases, 8 bases remained unmatched. The CDR3 here is CASSFLTGGAETQYF. The DNA for the CDR3 is TGTGCCAGCAGTTTCCTGACGGGAGGAGCAGAGACCCAGTACTTC.

The sample holds many counts of this clonotype. The CDR3 reads CASRDRGETQYF. The CDR3 nucleotides read TGTGCCAGCAGGGACAGGGGGGAGACCCAGTACTTC. The rearrangement links TRBV7-2 to TRBJ2-5, with 10 bases fitting TRBD1. Losses at the gene ends were 6 bases for V and 5 bases for J; bases not matched to a gene: 0. Germline CDR1 reads SGHTA; CDR2 reads FQGNSA. The CDR3 sequence is 12 residues long.

There are many counts of this clonotype. The gene calls are TRBV2 and TRBJ2-7, with D tentatively TRBD1 or TRBD2 (7 bases each). Germline V gene lookup returns CDR1 SNHLY and CDR2 FYNNEI. Trimming stripped 5 bases from V and 3 bases from J, with 23 bases between. This CDR3 contains 17 residues. CDR3 residues: CASSPGGAGVPLYEQYF. The DNA of the CDR3 is TGTGCCAGCAGTCCAGGGGGGGCGGGAGTTCCCCTCTACGAGCAGTACTTC.

In this sample, this clonotype turned up a few times. The J gene is TRBJ1-2, the V gene TRBV5-1; TRBD1 matches 9 bases. V dropped 2 bases and J dropped 4; count of bases not matched to a gene: 9. The CDR3 length is 16 residues. Germline V gene sequence: CDR1 SGHRS, CDR2 YFSETQ. CDR3 sequence: CASSFTGTGSGYGYTF. CDR3 DNA: TGCGCCAGCAGCTTTACCGGGACAGGGAGTGGCTATGGCTACACCTTC.

The chain is built from TRBV6-2 or TRBV6-3 and TRBJ2-1, with 7 bases lining up with TRBD2. Germline V gene data show CDR1 as MNHEY and CDR2 as SVGEGT. V trimming: 6 bases; J trimming: 5 bases; junction bases outside the gene matches: 7. The CDR3 runs 14 residues. The CDR3 is CASSYLAANNEQFF. CDR3 nucleotide sequence: TGTGCCAGCAGCTACCTAGCGGCGAACAATGAGCAGTTCTTC.

This clonotype was detected only a few times. This chain joins TRBV27 and TRBJ2-1, with 9 bases that match TRBD2. This CDR3 spans 18 amino acids. Per germline, CDR1 MNHEY and CDR2 SMNVEV (reference sequence). V shed 8 bases, J shed 1 base, and the junction held 15 bases outside the gene matches. CDR3 sequence: CASGLAREEWRSYNEQFF. CDR3 DNA: TGTGCCAGCGGACTAGCGAGAGAAGAATGGAGATCCTACAATGAGCAGTTCTTC.

This clonotype was found many times. The rearrangement links TRBV9 to TRBJ2-1; 10 nucleotides line up with TRBD2. This CDR3 comprises 14 residues. V was pared by 4 bases and J by 8 bases, with 6 bases of the junction left unmatched. Germline CDR1 and CDR2: SGDLS and YYNGEE. DNA of the CDR3: TGTGCCAGCAGCCTCAGACTAGCGGGTGATGAGCAGTTCTTC. Amino acid sequence: CASSLRLAGDEQFF.

The chain is built from TRBV30 and TRBJ1-2; no reliable D call. V was pared by 7 bases and J by 5 bases, with 20 bases between. CDR1 and CDR2 from the germline V gene are GTSNPN and SVGIG (reference sequence). The CDR3 runs to 14 residues. The DNA for the CDR3 is TGTGCCTACAAGGGCGGCGGACTGCATTATGGCTACACCTTC. This codes for CAYKGGGLHYGYTF.